The 14 T cell receptor beta chains below were found in one sample sequenced in a study of blood T cell repertoires in COVID-19. Assay: immunoSEQ multiplex PCR; the TCRdb copy retains only in-frame clones and omits some. There are around 250,000 clones in the sample; 75% to 85% occur only once, and more than 4.5% lies in the top ten. Sequences were obtained from peripheral blood. The receptors were gathered from a man in his fifties with active or convalescent COVID-19.

The chain has TRBV2 and TRBJ1-6; maybe TRBD1 (5 bases). The V gene lost 5 bases and the J gene lost 7 bases, with 15 bases spanning the gap. Germline V CDR1 and CDR2: SNHLY, FYNNEI. The CDR3 contains 15 residues. The CDR3 is CASSQEGLKNSPLHF. As DNA, the CDR3 is TGTGCCAGCAGTCAGGAGGGGTTAAAAAATTCACCCCTCCACTTT.

The J gene is TRBJ2-7, the V gene TRBV28, with 9 bases identical to TRBD1. V was pared by 2 bases and J by 5 bases, with 10 bases of the junction left unmatched. Germline-derived CDR1 and CDR2 are MDHEN and SYDVKM. The length of the CDR3 is 16 residues. This CDR3 is CASSLPSGQGGDEQYF. The CDR3 DNA is TGTGCCAGCAGTTTACCCTCGGGACAGGGTGGAGACGAGCAGTACTTC. Full variable domain (rest looked up from reference TRBV28 and TRBJ2-7): DVKVTQSSRYLVKRTGEKVFLECVQDMDHENMFWYRQDPGLGLRLIYFSYDVKMKEKGDIPEGYSVSREKKERFSLILESASTNQTSMYLCASSLPSGQGGDEQYFGPGTRLTVT.

The chain joins TRBV6-6 to TRBJ1-6, with a weak D call TRBD1 (6 bases). Germline V gene sequence: CDR1 MNHNY, CDR2 SVGAGI (reference sequence). The germline V and J ends were trimmed by 2 bases and 7 bases, with 15 bases remaining between them. The CDR3 is 16 amino acids. The CDR3 DNA reads TGTGCCAGCAGTTACGGGCAACAGGGATGGAATTCACCCCTCCACTTT. It is translated as CASSYGQQGWNSPLHF.

This chain links TRBV24-1 with TRBJ2-1; a possible D gene is TRBD2 (5 bases). The CDR3 is 14 amino acids. In germline, CDR1 is KGHDR, CDR2 SFDVKD. Trimming pared 5 bases from V and 3 bases from J, leaving 10 bases between. CDR3 residues: CATSGEGNYNEQFF. The DNA of the CDR3 is TGTGCCACCAGTGGTGAGGGCAACTACAATGAGCAGTTCTTC.

This chain links TRBV6-5 with TRBJ1-4, with TRBD1 matching over 10 bases. The V gene's germline CDR1 is MNHEY and CDR2 SVGAGI. V was clipped by 2 bases and J by 6 bases; unmatched bases: 3. This CDR3 region has 15 residues. CDR3 bases: TGTGCCAGCAGTTACACCGGGACAGGGGATGAAAAACTGTTTTTT. Protein: CASSYTGTGDEKLFF.

This sequence joins TRBV5-1 and TRBJ2-2; 10 positions match TRBD2. Germline trimming cut 1 base from V and 6 bases from J; bases unmatched to any gene: 6. There are 16 residues in the CDR3. Germline V lookup: CDR1 SGHRS, CDR2 YFSETQ. This CDR3 is CASSLTSGNIAGELFF. CDR3 coding DNA: TGCGCCAGCAGCTTGACTAGCGGGAATATCGCCGGGGAGCTGTTTTTT.

The chain joins TRBV7-8 to TRBJ1-1; 10 bases align to TRBD1. Germline CDR1 is SGHVS and CDR2 is FQNEAQ. V trimming: 4 bases; J trimming: 2 bases; junction bases outside the gene matches: 4. The CDR3 is 15 residues long. Here the CDR3 DNA reads TGTGCCAGCAGCTCCCGGGACAGGGGAAACACTGAAGCTTTCTTT. It encodes CASSSRDRGNTEAFF.

This clone was seen only a few times. This rearrangement joins TRBV3-1 (or the pseudogene TRBV3-2) to TRBJ1-5; 9 bases line up with TRBD1. The ends lost 4 bases at V and 2 bases at J; junction bases unmatched: 6. The CDR3 extends over 16 amino acids. CDR1 is LGHDT and CDR2 is YNNKEL in the germline V gene (reference sequence). The CDR3 loop reads CASSLSTGGGNQPQHF. The CDR3 DNA is TGTGCCAGCAGCCTATCGACAGGGGGAGGCAATCAGCCCCAGCATTTT.

The rearrangement links TRBV25-1 to TRBJ2-1, with D tentatively TRBD2 (7 bases). Trimming shortened V by 1 base and J by 5 bases, and 18 bases separated the two germline ends. The CDR3 runs to 17 residues. CDR1 and CDR2 (germline): MGHDK, SYGVNS. CDR3 residues: CASSEFGGGRPNNEQFF. For the CDR3, the DNA is TGTGCCAGCAGTGAATTCGGGGGCGGGAGACCCAACAATGAGCAGTTCTTC.

The chain carries TRBV30 and TRBJ2-2, with D uncertain. V was pared by 1 base and J by 4 bases, with 7 bases between. The CDR3 totals 13 residues. Germline V gene data show CDR1 as GTSNPN and CDR2 as SVGIG (reference sequence). The CDR3 sequence is CAWSGHLTGELFF. The CDR3 nucleotides read TGTGCCTGGAGTGGGCACCTCACCGGGGAGCTGTTTTTT.

This clone was observed a handful of times. The chain has TRBV7-8 and TRBJ2-5; 10 bases are shared with TRBD2. Trimming cost V 6 bases and J 5 bases; bases outside gene matches: 15. Germline CDR1 SGHVS, CDR2 FQNEAQ. CDR3 length: 17 residues. DNA for the CDR3: TGTGCCAGCAGATCAGGCCCACTAGCGGGATCTTCTGAGACCCAGTACTTC. Encoded protein: CASRSGPLAGSSETQYF. Variable domain in full (rest from reference TRBV7-8 and TRBJ2-5): GAGVSQSPRYKVAKRGQDVALRCDPISGHVSLFWYQQALGQGPEFLTYFQNEAQLDKSGLPSDRFFAERPEGSVSTLKIQRTQQEDSAVYLCASRSGPLAGSSETQYFGPGTRLLVL.

The rearrangement links TRBV6-5 to TRBJ1-3; the match to TRBD1 covers 7 bases. After removal of 6 bases from V and 0 bases from J, the junction contained 5 bases not matched to a gene. The V gene's germline CDR1 is MNHEY and CDR2 SVGAGI. This CDR3 is built from 15 residues. CDR3 loop: CASSRDSNSGNTIYF. DNA of the CDR3: TGTGCCAGCAGCCGGGACAGCAACTCTGGAAACACCATATATTTT.

J is TRBJ2-1 and V is TRBV7-6, with 7 bases identical to TRBD2. The germline V gene encodes CDR1 SGHVS and CDR2 FNYEAQ. The junction had 10 bases not matched to a gene; V was cut back by 3 bases and J by 8 bases. CDR3 length: 15 amino acids. In nucleotides, the CDR3 is TGTGCCAGCAGCTTCCTCTTGGGAGGGCCGGATGAGCAGTTCTTC. It is translated as CASSFLLGGPDEQFF.

The rearrangement uses TRBV9 and TRBJ1-4; 12 bases map to TRBD1. Germline lookup yields CDR1 SGDLS and CDR2 YYNGEE. The trim removed 4 bases at V and 3 bases at J, leaving 7 bases unmatched. The CDR3 runs 17 residues. The CDR3 loop is CASSRDRGRSANEKLFF. The CDR3 nucleotides are TGTGCCAGCAGCCGGGACAGGGGGCGCTCGGCTAATGAAAAACTGTTTTTT.